These 18 T cell receptor beta chains were sequenced from one sample in a study of blood T cell repertoires in COVID-19 (dated by TCRdb to about 2020). Libraries were constructed by the immunoSEQ multiplex PCR assay. In its TCRdb copy, this immuneACCESS table keeps in-frame sequences only and misses some clones. Where compared with another copy, unresolved V genes explain less than half of these, and the others have no known cause. This sample has more than 150,000 clones in its table, and about 86% of those were observed once. Of the sample, around 13% is held by the ten largest clones. Sequenced material: peripheral blood. The receptor set was obtained from a woman in her 70s with COVID-19, enrolled during active disease.

This chain joins TRBV7-9 and TRBJ1-2; a weak D match, TRBD1 (6 bases). Germline CDR1 and CDR2: SEHNR and FQNEAQ (reference sequence). The V and J ends lost 2 bases and 7 bases respectively, with 14 bases between them. This CDR3 contains 14 residues. The CDR3 region is CASSLPEQGLGYTF. For the CDR3, the DNA is TGTGCCAGCAGCTTACCCGAACAGGGCCTTGGCTACACCTTC.

The chain combines TRBV9 with TRBJ2-7; TRBD2 might be the D (6 bases). The length of the CDR3 is 18 residues. V was trimmed by 0 bases and J by 2 bases, leaving 21 bases between them. Germline CDR1 SGDLS, CDR2 YYNGEE. The CDR3 protein is CASSVGLPGLYSAYEQYF. The DNA for the CDR3 is TGTGCCAGCAGCGTAGGTCTCCCGGGACTTTACTCAGCCTACGAGCAGTACTTC.

The chain links TRBV11-2 to TRBJ2-3; a weak D match, TRBD2 (5 bases). The CDR3 has 15 amino acids. Per germline, CDR1 SGHAT and CDR2 FQNNGV. V lost 3 bases and J 0 bases, leaving 10 bases between the germline ends. The CDR3 DNA sequence: TGTGCCAGCAGCTTTGAGGGATCTAGCACAGATACGCAGTATTTT. It translates to CASSFEGSSTDTQYF.

This sequence joins TRBV15 and TRBJ2-1, with 10 bases lining up with TRBD2. CDR1 is LNHNV, CDR2 YYDKDF, per germline (reference sequence). The CDR3 runs 14 residues. V shed 4 bases, J shed 6 bases, and the junction held 3 bases outside the gene matches. The CDR3 spells CATSNPSGGNEQFF. CDR3 nucleotide sequence: TGTGCCACCAGCAATCCTAGCGGGGGCAATGAGCAGTTCTTC.

The V gene is TRBV5-8, the J gene TRBJ2-4, with D perhaps TRBD2 (6 bases). This CDR3 region has 14 residues. The V and J ends lost 2 bases and 1 base respectively, with 7 bases between them. Germline-derived CDR1 and CDR2 are SGHTS and YDEGEE. CDR3 sequence: CASSFLAAKNIQYF. CDR3 DNA sequence: TGTGCCAGCAGCTTCCTAGCGGCCAAAAACATTCAGTACTTC. The complete variable domain, with remaining parts taken from reference TRBV5-8 and TRBJ2-4, reads EAGVTQSPTHLIKTRGQQATLRCSPISGHTSVYWYQQALGLGLQFLLWYDEGEERNRGNFPPRFSGRQFPNYSSELNVNALELEDSALYLCASSFLAAKNIQYFGAGTRLSVL.

V usage is TRBV19 and J usage is TRBJ1-6; 7 bases match TRBD1. The CDR3 length is 13 residues. V lost 9 bases to trimming and J lost 4 bases; unmatched junction nucleotides: 3. The germline CDR1 and CDR2 sequences are LNHDA and SQIVND (reference sequence). CDR3 amino acids: CASAGQYNSPLHF. In DNA form, the CDR3 reads TGTGCCAGCGCGGGACAGTATAATTCACCCCTCCACTTT.

The V call is TRBV5-1, the J call TRBJ2-1; TRBD1 aligns across 8 bases. V was clipped by 0 bases and J by 8 bases; unmatched bases: 7. The CDR3 contains 15 residues. Germline V gene data show CDR1 as SGHRS and CDR2 as YFSETQ. CDR3 region: CASSLESGGIDEQFF. For the CDR3, the DNA is TGCGCCAGCAGCTTGGAGTCAGGGGGCATTGATGAGCAGTTCTTC.

This clone occurred a few times. The chain couples TRBV6-5 to TRBJ1-2, with D uncertain. The CDR3 has 12 residues. The germline V gene encodes CDR1 MNHEY and CDR2 SVGAGI. V lost 7 bases, J lost 5 bases, and 11 bases lay in between. The CDR3, as DNA: TGTGCCAGCACCGTGTTCAGTTATGGCTACACCTTC. It yields the protein CASTVFSYGYTF.

In its sample, this clone was seen once. V usage is TRBV27 and J usage is TRBJ2-7, with 13 bases matching TRBD2. Germline CDR1 and CDR2: MNHEY and SMNVEV (reference sequence). The length of the CDR3 is 16 residues. V shed 6 bases and J 3 bases; nucleotides not matched to a gene: 8. The CDR3 nucleotides are TGTGCCAGCAGCGGGATGGGGACTAGCGGGGACTACGAGCAGTACTTC. Protein sequence: CASSGMGTSGDYEQYF.

This clone was seen only once. The CDR3 coding sequence is TGCGCCAGCAGCCAAGGACAGGGGGCCTCCGAGCAGTACTTC. It yields the protein CASSQGQGASEQYF. This chain links TRBV4-1 with TRBJ2-7; 10 nucleotides match TRBD1. V was clipped by 1 base and J by 6 bases; unmatched bases: 3. The CDR3 contains 14 residues. Germline V CDR1 and CDR2: MGHRA, YSYEKL.

The rearrangement uses TRBV11-2 and TRBJ2-1; TRBD1 matches 8 bases. Unmatched junction bases numbered 19, after V lost 0 bases and J lost 6 bases. The CDR3 contains 20 residues. From germline, CDR1 is SGHAT and CDR2 FQNNGV. CDR3 nucleotides: TGTGCCAGCAGCTTAGACAGGGGGCGACCACTATCCCCAGGTCCCAATGAGCAGTTCTTC. Its protein is CASSLDRGRPLSPGPNEQFF.

The chain carries TRBV7-3 and TRBJ2-6, with D possibly matching TRBD1 (6 bases). This CDR3 comprises 16 residues. Germline CDR1 reads SGHTA; CDR2 reads FQGTGA. Trimming cost V 5 bases and J 0 bases, with 11 bases left between them. CDR3 in amino acids: CASSRDMGSGANVLTF. CDR3 sequence (DNA): TGTGCCAGCAGCAGGGACATGGGCTCTGGGGCCAACGTCCTGACTTTC. Full variable domain (rest looked up from reference TRBV7-3 and TRBJ2-6): GAGVSQTPSNKVTEKGKYVELRCDPISGHTALYWYRQSLGQGPEFLIYFQGTGAADDSGLPNDRFFAVRPEGSVSTLKIQRTERGDSAVYLCASSRDMGSGANVLTFGAGSRLTVL.

J is TRBJ2-6 and V is TRBV25-1; no clear D. Germline V gives CDR1 MGHDK, CDR2 SYGVNS. Trimming removed 9 bases from V and 1 base from J, with 7 bases in between. The CDR3 spans 13 residues. The CDR3 DNA is TGTGCCAGTCTAGTGTCTGGGGCCAACGTCCTGACTTTC. It translates to CASLVSGANVLTF.

Of note for this clone: The same CDR3 is also encoded by other DNA sequences in this sample. V and J are TRBV11-2 and TRBJ2-1; 8 bases line up with TRBD2. Germline V gene lookup returns CDR1 SGHAT and CDR2 FQNNGV. With V trimmed by 3 bases and J by 4 bases, 14 bases remained unmatched. The CDR3 sequence is 18 residues long. The CDR3 here is CASSFPGGRGTRYNEQFF. CDR3 nucleotides: TGTGCCAGCAGCTTTCCGGGGGGGCGGGGGACTAGATACAATGAGCAGTTCTTC. The full variable domain, in which reference TRBV11-2 and TRBJ2-1 provide the parts outside the CDR3, is EAGVAQSPRYKIIEKRQSVAFWCNPISGHATLYWYQQILGQGPKLLIQFQNNGVVDDSQLPKDRFSAERLKGVDSTLKIQPAKLEDSAVYLCASSFPGGRGTRYNEQFFGPGTRLTVL.

V usage is TRBV6-5 and J usage is TRBJ1-6; 9 nucleotides agree with TRBD1. V shed 7 bases and J 5 bases; nucleotides not matched to a gene: 6. Germline V gene lookup returns CDR1 MNHEY and CDR2 SVGAGI. The CDR3 is made up of 15 amino acids. CDR3 region: CASTLTGGDNSPLHF. The CDR3 nucleotides are TGTGCCAGCACTTTGACAGGGGGAGATAATTCACCCCTCCACTTT.

This clone was seen once. The rearrangement uses TRBV14 and TRBJ2-3, with a weak D call TRBD2 (6 bases). The CDR3 is 19 residues long. CDR1 SGHDN and CDR2 FVKESK come from the germline V gene. V lost 1 base and J lost 2, with 22 bases in between. CDR3 sequence reads: CASSQVDVPGLTITDTQYF. The CDR3 DNA reads TGTGCCAGCAGCCAAGTGGACGTTCCGGGACTCACAATCACAGATACGCAGTATTTT.

This sequence joins TRBV6-1 and TRBJ2-7; 11 positions agree with TRBD2. This CDR3 comprises 16 residues. J gave up 2 bases and V 3 bases, and 6 bases lay outside the gene matches. CDR1 is MNHNS and CDR2 is SASEGT in the germline V gene. CDR3 sequence reads: CASSDTSGRGTYEQYF. The CDR3, as DNA: TGTGCCAGCAGTGACACTAGCGGGAGAGGGACCTACGAGCAGTACTTC.

This chain links TRBV5-1 with TRBJ2-1; 8 bases are shared with TRBD2. CDR1 is SGHRS, CDR2 YFSETQ, per germline. Trimming cost V 2 bases and J 8 bases; bases outside gene matches: 9. The CDR3 loop spans 15 amino acids. The CDR3 region is CASSFLGSGGDEQFF. The CDR3 bases are TGCGCCAGCAGCTTTCTCGGGTCGGGAGGGGATGAGCAGTTCTTC.